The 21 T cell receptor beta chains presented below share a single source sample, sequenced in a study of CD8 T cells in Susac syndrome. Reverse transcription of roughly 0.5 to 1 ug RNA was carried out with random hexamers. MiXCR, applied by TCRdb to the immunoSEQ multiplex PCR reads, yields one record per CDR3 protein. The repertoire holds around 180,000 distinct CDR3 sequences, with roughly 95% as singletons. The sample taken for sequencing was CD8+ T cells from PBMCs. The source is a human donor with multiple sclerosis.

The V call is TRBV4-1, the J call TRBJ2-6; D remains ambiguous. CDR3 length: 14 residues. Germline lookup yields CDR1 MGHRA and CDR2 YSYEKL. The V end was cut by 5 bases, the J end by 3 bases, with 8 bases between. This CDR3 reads CASSDYRGANVLTF. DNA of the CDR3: TGCGCCAGCAGCGATTACCGTGGGGCCAACGTCCTGACTTTC.

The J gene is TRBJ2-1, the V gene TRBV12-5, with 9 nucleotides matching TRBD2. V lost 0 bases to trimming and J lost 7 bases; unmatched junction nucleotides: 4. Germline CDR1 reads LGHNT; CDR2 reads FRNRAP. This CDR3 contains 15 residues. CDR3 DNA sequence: TGTGCTAGTGGTTTGGTAATAGCGGGAGATAATGAGCAGTTCTTC. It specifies CASGLVIAGDNEQFF. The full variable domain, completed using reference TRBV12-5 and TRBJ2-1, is DARVTQTPRHKVTEMGQEVTMRCQPILGHNTVFWYRQTMMQGLELLAYFRNRAPLDDSGMPKDRFSAEMPDATLATLKIQPSEPRDSAVYFCASGLVIAGDNEQFFGPGTRLTVL.

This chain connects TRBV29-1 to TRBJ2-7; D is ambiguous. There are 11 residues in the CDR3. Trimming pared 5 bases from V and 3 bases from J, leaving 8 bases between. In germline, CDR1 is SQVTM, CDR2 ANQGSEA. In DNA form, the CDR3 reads TGCAGCGTTAGGTCAGACTACGAGCAGTACTTC. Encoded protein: CSVRSDYEQYF.

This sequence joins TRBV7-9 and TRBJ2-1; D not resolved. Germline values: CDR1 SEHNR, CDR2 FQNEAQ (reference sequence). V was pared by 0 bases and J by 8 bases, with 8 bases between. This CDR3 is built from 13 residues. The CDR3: CASSLAKLDEQFF. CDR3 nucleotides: TGTGCCAGCAGCTTAGCGAAGTTGGATGAGCAGTTCTTC.

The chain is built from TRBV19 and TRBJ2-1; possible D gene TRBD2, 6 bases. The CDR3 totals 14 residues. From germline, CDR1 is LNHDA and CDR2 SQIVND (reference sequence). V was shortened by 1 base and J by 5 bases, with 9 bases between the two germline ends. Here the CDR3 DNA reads TGTGCCAGTAGTATAGCCGGGAGCCACAATGAGCAGTTCTTC. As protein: CASSIAGSHNEQFF. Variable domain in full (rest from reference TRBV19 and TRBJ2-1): DGGITQSPKYLFRKEGQNVTLSCEQNLNHDAMYWYRQDPGQGLRLIYYSQIVNDFQKGDIAEGYSVSREKKESFPLTVTSAQKNPTAFYLCASSIAGSHNEQFFGPGTRLTVL.

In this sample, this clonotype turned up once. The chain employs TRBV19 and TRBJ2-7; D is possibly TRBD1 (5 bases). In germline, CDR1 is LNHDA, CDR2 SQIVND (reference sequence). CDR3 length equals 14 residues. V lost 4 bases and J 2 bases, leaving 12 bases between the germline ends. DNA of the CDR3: TGTGCCAGTAGTAGCCGACAGTTCCCCTACGAGCAGTACTTC. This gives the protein CASSSRQFPYEQYF.

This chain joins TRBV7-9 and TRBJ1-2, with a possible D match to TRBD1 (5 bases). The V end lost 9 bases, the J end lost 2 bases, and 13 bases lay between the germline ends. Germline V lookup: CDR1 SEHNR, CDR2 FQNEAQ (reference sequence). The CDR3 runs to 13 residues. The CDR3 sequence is CASGAGENYGYTF. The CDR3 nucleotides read TGTGCCAGTGGGGCCGGGGAGAACTATGGCTACACCTTC.

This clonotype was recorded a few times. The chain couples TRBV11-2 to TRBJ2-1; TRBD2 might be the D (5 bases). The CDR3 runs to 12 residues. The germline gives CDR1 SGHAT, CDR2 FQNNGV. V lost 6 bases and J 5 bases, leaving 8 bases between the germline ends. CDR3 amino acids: CASSGLNNEQFF. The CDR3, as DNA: TGTGCCAGCAGTGGACTGAACAATGAGCAGTTCTTC.

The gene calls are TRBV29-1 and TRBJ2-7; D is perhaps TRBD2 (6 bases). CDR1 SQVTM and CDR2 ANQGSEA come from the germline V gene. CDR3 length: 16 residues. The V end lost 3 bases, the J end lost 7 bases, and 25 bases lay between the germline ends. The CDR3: CSVDDPLGTLTGEQYF. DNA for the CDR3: TGCAGCGTTGACGACCCCCTAGGGACTCTCACGGGGGAGCAGTACTTC.

The chain's CDR3 is CASSQEGQFVSEQFF. DNA of the CDR3: TGCGCCAGCAGCCAAGAAGGTCAGTTCGTTTCTGAGCAGTTCTTC. V is TRBV4-1 and J is TRBJ2-1, with no clear D. The V gene's germline CDR1 is MGHRA and CDR2 YSYEKL. V lost 0 bases and J 9 bases, leaving 15 bases between the germline ends. The CDR3 is 15 amino acids.

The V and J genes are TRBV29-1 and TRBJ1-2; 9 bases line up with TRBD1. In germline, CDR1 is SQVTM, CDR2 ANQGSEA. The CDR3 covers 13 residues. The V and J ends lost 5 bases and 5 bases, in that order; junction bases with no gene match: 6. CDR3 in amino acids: CSVTGGTEYGYTF. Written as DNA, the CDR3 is TGCAGCGTTACAGGGGGCACTGAGTATGGCTACACCTTC. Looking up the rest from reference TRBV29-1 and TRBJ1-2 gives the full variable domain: SAVISQKPSRDICQRGTSLTIQCQVDSQVTMMFWYRQQPGQSLTLIATANQGSEATYESGFVIDKFPISRPNLTFSTLTVSNMSPEDSSIYLCSVTGGTEYGYTFGSGTRLTVV.

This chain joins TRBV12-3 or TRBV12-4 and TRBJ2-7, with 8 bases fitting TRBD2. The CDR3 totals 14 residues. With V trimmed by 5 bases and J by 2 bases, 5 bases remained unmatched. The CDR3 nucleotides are TGTGCCAGCAGTGAAGCGGGAGAACCCTACGAGCAGTACTTC. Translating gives CASSEAGEPYEQYF.

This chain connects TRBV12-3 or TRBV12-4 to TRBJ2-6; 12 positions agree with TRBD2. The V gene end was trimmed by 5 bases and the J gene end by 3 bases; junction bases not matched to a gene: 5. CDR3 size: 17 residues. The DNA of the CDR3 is TGTGCCAGCAGTACGAGACTAGCGGGAGATGGGGCCAACGTCCTGACTTTC. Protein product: CASSTRLAGDGANVLTF.

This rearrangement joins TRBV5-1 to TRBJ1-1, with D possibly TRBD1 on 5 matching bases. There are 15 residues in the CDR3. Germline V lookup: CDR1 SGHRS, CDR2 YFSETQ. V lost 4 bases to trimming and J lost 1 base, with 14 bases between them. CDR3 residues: CASSLLGHPNTEAFF. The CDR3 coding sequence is TGCGCCAGCAGCCTATTGGGGCATCCGAACACTGAAGCTTTCTTT.

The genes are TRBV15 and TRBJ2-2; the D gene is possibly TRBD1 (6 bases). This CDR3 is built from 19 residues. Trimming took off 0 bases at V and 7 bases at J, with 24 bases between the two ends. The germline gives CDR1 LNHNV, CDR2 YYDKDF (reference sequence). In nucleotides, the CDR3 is TGTGCCACCAGCAGAGATTCCCTTCCCTGGACAGACCCGGTCGGGGAGCTGTTTTTT. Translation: CATSRDSLPWTDPVGELFF.

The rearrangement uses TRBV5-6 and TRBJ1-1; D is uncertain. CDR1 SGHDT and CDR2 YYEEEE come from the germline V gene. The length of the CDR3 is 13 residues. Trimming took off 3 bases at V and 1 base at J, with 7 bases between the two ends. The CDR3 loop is CASSSVENTEAFF. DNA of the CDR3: TGTGCCAGCAGCTCCGTTGAGAACACTGAAGCTTTCTTT.

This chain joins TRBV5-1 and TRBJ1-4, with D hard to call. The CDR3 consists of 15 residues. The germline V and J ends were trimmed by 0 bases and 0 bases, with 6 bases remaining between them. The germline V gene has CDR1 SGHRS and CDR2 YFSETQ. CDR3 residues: CASSLGDSTNEKLFF. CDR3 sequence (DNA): TGCGCCAGCAGCTTGGGAGACTCAACTAATGAAAAACTGTTTTTT. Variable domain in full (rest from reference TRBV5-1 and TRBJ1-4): KAGVTQTPRYLIKTRGQQVTLSCSPISGHRSVSWYQQTPGQGLQFLFEYFSETQRNKGNFPGRFSGRQFSNSRSEMNVSTLELGDSALYLCASSLGDSTNEKLFFGSGTQLSVL.

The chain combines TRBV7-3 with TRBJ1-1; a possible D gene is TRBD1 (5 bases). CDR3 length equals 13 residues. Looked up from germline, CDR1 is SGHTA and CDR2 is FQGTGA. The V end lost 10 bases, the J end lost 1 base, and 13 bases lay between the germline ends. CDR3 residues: CATAGVSNTEAFF. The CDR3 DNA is TGTGCCACGGCGGGGGTCTCGAACACTGAAGCTTTCTTT.

The CDR3: CASSLKAYEQYF. The CDR3 nucleotides read TGTGCCAGCAGCTTGAAGGCCTACGAGCAGTACTTC. This sequence joins TRBV5-6 and TRBJ2-7; the D is unclear. The CDR3 length is 12 residues. V was pared by 1 base and J by 2 bases, with 4 bases between. The germline CDR1 and CDR2 sequences are SGHDT and YYEEEE.

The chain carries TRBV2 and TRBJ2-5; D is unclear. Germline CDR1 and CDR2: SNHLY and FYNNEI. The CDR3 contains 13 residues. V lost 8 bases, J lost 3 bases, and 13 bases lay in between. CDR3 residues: CASVGQEEETQYF. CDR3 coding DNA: TGTGCCAGCGTAGGGCAGGAAGAAGAGACCCAGTACTTC. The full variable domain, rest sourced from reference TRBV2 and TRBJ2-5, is EPEVTQTPSHQVTQMGQEVILRCVPISNHLYFYWYRQILGQKVEFLVSFYNNEISEKSEIFDDQFSVERPDGSNFTLKIRSTKLEDSAMYFCASVGQEEETQYFGPGTRLLVL.

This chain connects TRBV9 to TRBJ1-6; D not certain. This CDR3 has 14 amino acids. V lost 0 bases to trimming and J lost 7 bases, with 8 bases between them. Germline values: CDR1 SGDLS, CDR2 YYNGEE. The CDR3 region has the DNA TGTGCCAGCAGCGTAGACGGAACAAATTCACCCCTCCACTTT. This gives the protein CASSVDGTNSPLHF.